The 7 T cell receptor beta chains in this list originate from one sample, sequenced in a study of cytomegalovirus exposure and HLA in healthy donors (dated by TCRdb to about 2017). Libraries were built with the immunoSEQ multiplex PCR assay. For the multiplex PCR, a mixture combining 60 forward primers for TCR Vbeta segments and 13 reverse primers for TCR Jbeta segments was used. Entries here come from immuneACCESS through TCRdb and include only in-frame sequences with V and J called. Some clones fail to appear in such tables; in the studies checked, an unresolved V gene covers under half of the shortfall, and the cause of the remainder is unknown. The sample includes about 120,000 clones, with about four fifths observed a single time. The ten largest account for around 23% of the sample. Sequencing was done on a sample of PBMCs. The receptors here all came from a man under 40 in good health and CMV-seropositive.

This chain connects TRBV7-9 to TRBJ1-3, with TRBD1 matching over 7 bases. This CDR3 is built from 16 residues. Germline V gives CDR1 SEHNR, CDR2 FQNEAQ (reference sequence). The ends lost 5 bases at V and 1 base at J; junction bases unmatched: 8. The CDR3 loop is CASSETQGGSGNTIYF. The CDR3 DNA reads TGTGCCAGCAGCGAAACCCAGGGGGGATCTGGAAACACCATATATTTT.

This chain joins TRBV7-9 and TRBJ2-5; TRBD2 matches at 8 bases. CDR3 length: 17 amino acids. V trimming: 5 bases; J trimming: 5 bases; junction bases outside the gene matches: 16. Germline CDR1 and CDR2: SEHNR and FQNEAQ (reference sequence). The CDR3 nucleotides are TGTGCCAGCAGCCCGTGGCGGGGGGCAGGGGATAAGGAGACCCAGTACTTC. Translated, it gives CASSPWRGAGDKETQYF.

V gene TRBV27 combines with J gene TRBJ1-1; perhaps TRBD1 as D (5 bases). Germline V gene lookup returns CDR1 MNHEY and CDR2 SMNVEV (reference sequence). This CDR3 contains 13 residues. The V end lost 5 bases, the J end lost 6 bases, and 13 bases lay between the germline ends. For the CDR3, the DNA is TGTGCCAGCAGTCACCCAGGGTTAGCTGAAGCTTTCTTT. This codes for CASSHPGLAEAFF.

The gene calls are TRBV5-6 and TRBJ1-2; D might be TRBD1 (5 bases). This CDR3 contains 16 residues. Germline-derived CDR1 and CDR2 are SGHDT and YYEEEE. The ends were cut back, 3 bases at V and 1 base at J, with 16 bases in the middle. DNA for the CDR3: TGTGCCAGCAGCTGGGGGGTTTATCGGATTAACTATGGCTACACCTTC. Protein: CASSWGVYRINYGYTF.

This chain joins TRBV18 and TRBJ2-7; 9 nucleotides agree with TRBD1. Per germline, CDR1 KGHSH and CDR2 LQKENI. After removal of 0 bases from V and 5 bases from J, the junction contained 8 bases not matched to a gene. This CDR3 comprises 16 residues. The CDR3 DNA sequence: TGTGCCAGCTCACCACCGTGGGGACAGGGAAGGAACGAGCAGTACTTC. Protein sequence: CASSPPWGQGRNEQYF.

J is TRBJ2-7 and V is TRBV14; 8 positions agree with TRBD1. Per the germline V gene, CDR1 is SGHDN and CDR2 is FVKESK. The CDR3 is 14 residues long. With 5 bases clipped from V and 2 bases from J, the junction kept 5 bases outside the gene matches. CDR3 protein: CASSSGTGPYEQYF. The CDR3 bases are TGTGCCAGCAGCTCCGGGACAGGTCCCTACGAGCAGTACTTC.

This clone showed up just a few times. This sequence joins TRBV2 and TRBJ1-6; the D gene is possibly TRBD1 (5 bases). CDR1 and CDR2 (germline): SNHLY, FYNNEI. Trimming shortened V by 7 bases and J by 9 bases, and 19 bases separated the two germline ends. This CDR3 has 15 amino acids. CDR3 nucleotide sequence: TGTGCCAGCACTCCGGAGGGACTACGGGTTTCACCCCTCCACTTT. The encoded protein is CASTPEGLRVSPLHF.